This record looks at one T cell receptor (beta chain) sequence and its context. This sample was taken from a study of blood T cell repertoires in COVID-19. Study-wide context: Whether acute or convalescent, the COVID-19 samples came from the United States, Italy and Spain.

CDR1 and CDR2 from the germline V gene are ENHRY and SYGVKD. Trimming took 10 bases from V and 3 from J; bases not matched to a gene: 8. This CDR3 is 13 amino acids long. The authors' processing: Reference gene primer amplification in the assay estimated nucleated cell counts. Sequenced by immunoSEQ multiplex PCR; TCRdb stores in-frame clones only, minus some. That table furnishes V, J and clone size, whereas the DNA furnished D and trimming. The sample has around 46,000 clones, approximately 80% seen once. The chain combines TRBV10-3 with TRBJ1-2, with TRBD1 matching 7 bases. The sequencing sample was made of peripheral blood. This clonotype was sampled from a man in his 70s with acute or convalescent COVID-19. The CDR3 sequence is CANLQGPDYGYTF. The CDR3 coding sequence is TGTGCCAACTTACAGGGGCCAGACTATGGCTACACCTTC.